Following are 21 T cell receptor beta chains from one sample sequenced in a study of T cell changes during pregnancy in multiple sclerosis. TCRdb's copy holds only in-frame clones and misses some; the assay was immunoSEQ multiplex PCR. The sample includes tens of thousands of clones, 80% to 90% of them seen just once. The sample was CD4+ T cells from peripheral blood mononuclear cells, taken in the first trimester of pregnancy. These receptors originate from a female donor with multiple sclerosis, enrolled in a pregnancy study.

This clone showed up just once. This chain links TRBV5-6 with TRBJ1-1, with 8 bases fitting TRBD1. Germline V gene data show CDR1 as SGHDT and CDR2 as YYEEEE. The V and J ends lost 4 bases and 7 bases, in that order; junction bases with no gene match: 6. The CDR3 contains 13 residues. CDR3 residues: CASSQGQADEAFF. DNA for the CDR3: TGTGCCAGCAGCCAGGGACAGGCAGATGAAGCTTTCTTT.

The V and J genes are TRBV5-1 and TRBJ2-6; the D gene is possibly TRBD2 (5 bases). V lost 3 bases, J lost 4 bases, and 14 bases lay in between. This CDR3 has 16 residues. CDR1 SGHRS and CDR2 YFSETQ come from the germline V gene. The CDR3 DNA sequence: TGCGCCAGCAGCTCCTCACGGGGTACCGGGGCCAACGTCCTGACTTTC. It codes for CASSSSRGTGANVLTF.

The chain recombines TRBV18 with TRBJ1-5, with TRBD1 matching over 9 bases. Germline assignment: CDR1 KGHSH and CDR2 LQKENI. V lost 5 bases and J lost 7; bases outside the gene matches: 9. There are 15 residues in the CDR3. CDR3 sequence: CASSATQGTGQPQHF. The CDR3 coding sequence is TGTGCCAGCTCAGCCACACAGGGGACAGGGCAGCCCCAGCATTTT.

This clone was seen only a few times. This chain uses TRBV2 with TRBJ1-2, with D hard to call. V lost 1 base and J 8 bases, leaving 11 bases between the germline ends. Germline values: CDR1 SNHLY, CDR2 FYNNEI. CDR3 length: 13 amino acids. The CDR3 nucleotides read TGTGCCAGCAGTGAAGGAACAGCTCGGGGCTACACCTTC. This translates into CASSEGTARGYTF.

This clone was observed a few times. This chain links TRBV5-1 with TRBJ1-2, with a possible D match to TRBD1 (6 bases). Germline CDR1 reads SGHRS; CDR2 reads YFSETQ. The CDR3 spans 13 residues. The germline V and J ends were trimmed by 4 bases and 3 bases, with 10 bases remaining between them. This CDR3 is CASSPDRYYGYTF. The CDR3, as DNA: TGCGCCAGCAGCCCGGACAGATACTATGGCTACACCTTC.

This chain links TRBV5-1 with TRBJ2-5, with a possible D match to TRBD2 (6 bases). The CDR3 extends over 15 amino acids. V dropped 9 bases and J dropped 5 bases, with 23 bases sitting between them. Germline values: CDR1 SGHRS, CDR2 YFSETQ. CDR3 in DNA: TGCGCCACCACTCCCGGAGGGCCTATCAGGGAGACCCAGTACTTC. It specifies CATTPGGPIRETQYF.

The chain recombines TRBV18 with TRBJ1-6; 9 bases are shared with TRBD1. The germline gives CDR1 KGHSH, CDR2 LQKENI. CDR3 length: 17 amino acids. After removal of 3 bases from V and 10 bases from J, the junction contained 13 bases not matched to a gene. CDR3 sequence: CASSPVRATGGYSPLHF. CDR3 coding DNA: TGTGCCAGCTCACCCGTCCGCGCCACAGGGGGCTACTCACCCCTCCACTTT.

CDR3 DNA sequence: TGTGCCATCAGTGAGTCGAGGACAGGGAAGGATACGCAGTATTTT. Residues: CAISESRTGKDTQYF. The chain recombines TRBV10-3 with TRBJ2-3, with TRBD1 matching 8 bases. This CDR3 comprises 15 residues. Per the germline V gene, CDR1 is ENHRY and CDR2 is SYGVKD. V trimming: 0 bases; J trimming: 6 bases; junction bases outside the gene matches: 5.

The chain employs TRBV5-1 and TRBJ1-2; D not resolved. This CDR3 comprises 16 residues. V shed 1 base and J shed 8 bases, with 21 bases lying between them. Germline assignment: CDR1 SGHRS and CDR2 YFSETQ. CDR3 nucleotide sequence: TGCGCCAGCAGCTTGTCGGACTTTGGGCTTAATCTAGGCTACACCTTC. It translates to CASSLSDFGLNLGYTF.

The chain links TRBV6-1 to TRBJ2-5; tentative D call: TRBD1 (6 bases). Germline values: CDR1 MNHNS, CDR2 SASEGT. CDR3 size: 14 residues. V gave up 6 bases and J gave up 4 bases, with 15 bases separating them. CDR3 coding DNA: TGTGCCAGCAGCGAACATCAGGGGCTAGAGACCCAGTACTTC. This gives the protein CASSEHQGLETQYF.

The rearrangement links TRBV5-1 to TRBJ1-3; possible D gene TRBD1, 5 bases. V shed 1 base and J shed 1 base, with 18 bases lying between them. Per the germline V gene, CDR1 is SGHRS and CDR2 is YFSETQ. The CDR3 contains 18 residues. CDR3 sequence (DNA): TGCGCCAGCAGCTTGTATGGGGGACTGACTCGGTCTGGAAACACCATATATTTT. Translated, it gives CASSLYGGLTRSGNTIYF. Full variable domain (rest looked up from reference TRBV5-1 and TRBJ1-3): KAGVTQTPRYLIKTRGQQVTLSCSPISGHRSVSWYQQTPGQGLQFLFEYFSETQRNKGNFPGRFSGRQFSNSRSEMNVSTLELGDSALYLCASSLYGGLTRSGNTIYFGEGSWLTVV.

The chain joins TRBV4-2 to TRBJ2-1; 12 nucleotides agree with TRBD2. Germline V gene data show CDR1 as LGHNA and CDR2 as YNFKEQ. The CDR3 consists of 15 residues. With 0 bases clipped from V and 6 bases from J, the junction kept 0 bases outside the gene matches. The chain's CDR3 is CASSQETSGSNEQFF. As DNA, the CDR3 is TGTGCCAGCAGCCAAGAGACTAGCGGGAGCAATGAGCAGTTCTTC.

The table lists this clone with a count of one. The rearrangement uses TRBV4-1 and TRBJ1-2, with D unclear. CDR3 length: 15 amino acids. Trimming took 3 bases from V and 4 from J, leaving 15 bases between them. Germline V gene sequence: CDR1 MGHRA, CDR2 YSYEKL. The CDR3 DNA is TGCGCCAGCAGCCAGGGAGCGATTCGGGGCTATGGCTACACCTTC. Translation gives CASSQGAIRGYGYTF.

This clone came up once. The CDR3 here is CASSLVWDREQEYF. The CDR3 bases are TGTGCCAGCAGCTTAGTCTGGGACAGGGAACAGGAGTACTTC. This chain connects TRBV11-2 to TRBJ2-7; 9 bases are a match to TRBD1. V lost 1 base, J lost 11 bases, and 9 bases stayed unmatched. Germline V gene data show CDR1 as SGHAT and CDR2 as FQNNGV. This CDR3 is 14 amino acids long.

This clone appeared once. The J gene is TRBJ2-7, the V gene TRBV18; 10 bases match TRBD1. The V and J ends lost 3 bases and 3 bases, in that order; junction bases with no gene match: 11. CDR1 and CDR2 (germline): KGHSH, LQKENI. CDR3 length: 17 residues. As DNA, the CDR3 is TGTGCCAGCTCACCGTCGACCGGGACAGGGGTTTTCTACGAGCAGTACTTC. It encodes CASSPSTGTGVFYEQYF.

The genes are TRBV4-3 and TRBJ1-1, with 10 nucleotides matching TRBD1. Germline lookup yields CDR1 LGHNA and CDR2 YSLEER. CDR3 length: 14 residues. Trimming took 5 bases from V and 10 from J; bases not matched to a gene: 10. CDR3 coding DNA: TGCGCCAGCAGCTACGACAGGGGGCGGCTGCCAGCTTTCTTT. It yields the protein CASSYDRGRLPAFF.

The chain carries TRBV6-1 and TRBJ1-2; weak D call: TRBD1 (5 bases). CDR1 MNHNS and CDR2 SASEGT come from the germline V gene. The V gene lost 7 bases and the J gene lost 8 bases, with 20 bases spanning the gap. This CDR3 has 14 residues. The CDR3, as DNA: TGTGCCAGCATAAGTAGACGCAGGGAGGGGGGCTACACCTTC. Translating it yields CASISRRREGGYTF.

The chain combines TRBV5-1 with TRBJ1-1, with 8 nucleotides matching TRBD1. CDR1 and CDR2 from the germline V gene are SGHRS and YFSETQ. Unmatched junction bases numbered 15, after V lost 4 bases and J lost 4 bases. CDR3 size: 17 residues. CDR3 sequence reads: CASSLGQGSTLGTEAFF. As DNA, the CDR3 is TGCGCCAGCAGCCTCGGACAGGGTAGTACGTTGGGCACTGAAGCTTTCTTT.

The chain recombines TRBV19 with TRBJ2-3, with TRBD2 identical over 8 bases. The length of the CDR3 is 18 residues. The V segment lost 2 bases and the J segment 4 bases; nucleotides outside the gene matches: 14. Germline V CDR1 and CDR2: LNHDA, SQIVND (reference sequence). In nucleotides, the CDR3 is TGTGCCAGTAGTATAAGGGGCGTAGCGGGGACCGTAGCAGATACGCAGTATTTT. Its protein is CASSIRGVAGTVADTQYF.

V and J are TRBV11-2 and TRBJ1-1; 7 positions match TRBD1. The CDR3 runs to 15 residues. Germline lookup yields CDR1 SGHAT and CDR2 FQNNGV. V was clipped by 2 bases and J by 8 bases; unmatched bases: 11. The CDR3 spells CASSLTVGGQIEAFF. Written as DNA, the CDR3 is TGTGCCAGCAGCTTAACGGTCGGGGGACAGATCGAAGCTTTCTTT.

The rearrangement links TRBV7-3 to TRBJ1-1; D is possibly TRBD1 (5 bases). Germline CDR1 and CDR2: SGHTA and FQGTGA. Trimming shortened V by 5 bases and J by 1 base, and 11 bases separated the two germline ends. The CDR3 is 14 amino acids. CDR3 sequence: CASSVDGQNTEAFF. The CDR3 nucleotides are TGTGCCAGCAGCGTTGATGGACAGAACACTGAAGCTTTCTTT.